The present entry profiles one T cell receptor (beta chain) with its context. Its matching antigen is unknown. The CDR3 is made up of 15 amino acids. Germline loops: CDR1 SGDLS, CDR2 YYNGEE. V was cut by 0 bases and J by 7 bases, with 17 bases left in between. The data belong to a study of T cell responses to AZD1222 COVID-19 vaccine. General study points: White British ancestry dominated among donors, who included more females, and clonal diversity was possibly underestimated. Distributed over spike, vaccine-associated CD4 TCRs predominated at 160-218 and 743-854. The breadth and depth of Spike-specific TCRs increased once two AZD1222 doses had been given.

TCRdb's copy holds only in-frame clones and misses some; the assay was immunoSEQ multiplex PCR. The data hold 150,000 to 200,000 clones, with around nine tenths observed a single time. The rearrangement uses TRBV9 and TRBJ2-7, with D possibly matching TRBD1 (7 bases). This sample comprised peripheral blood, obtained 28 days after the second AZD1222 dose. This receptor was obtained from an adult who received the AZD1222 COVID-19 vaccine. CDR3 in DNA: TGTGCCAGCAGCGTAGCGGGCAGGGGGGATCCGGAGCAGTACTTC. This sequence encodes CASSVAGRGDPEQYF.